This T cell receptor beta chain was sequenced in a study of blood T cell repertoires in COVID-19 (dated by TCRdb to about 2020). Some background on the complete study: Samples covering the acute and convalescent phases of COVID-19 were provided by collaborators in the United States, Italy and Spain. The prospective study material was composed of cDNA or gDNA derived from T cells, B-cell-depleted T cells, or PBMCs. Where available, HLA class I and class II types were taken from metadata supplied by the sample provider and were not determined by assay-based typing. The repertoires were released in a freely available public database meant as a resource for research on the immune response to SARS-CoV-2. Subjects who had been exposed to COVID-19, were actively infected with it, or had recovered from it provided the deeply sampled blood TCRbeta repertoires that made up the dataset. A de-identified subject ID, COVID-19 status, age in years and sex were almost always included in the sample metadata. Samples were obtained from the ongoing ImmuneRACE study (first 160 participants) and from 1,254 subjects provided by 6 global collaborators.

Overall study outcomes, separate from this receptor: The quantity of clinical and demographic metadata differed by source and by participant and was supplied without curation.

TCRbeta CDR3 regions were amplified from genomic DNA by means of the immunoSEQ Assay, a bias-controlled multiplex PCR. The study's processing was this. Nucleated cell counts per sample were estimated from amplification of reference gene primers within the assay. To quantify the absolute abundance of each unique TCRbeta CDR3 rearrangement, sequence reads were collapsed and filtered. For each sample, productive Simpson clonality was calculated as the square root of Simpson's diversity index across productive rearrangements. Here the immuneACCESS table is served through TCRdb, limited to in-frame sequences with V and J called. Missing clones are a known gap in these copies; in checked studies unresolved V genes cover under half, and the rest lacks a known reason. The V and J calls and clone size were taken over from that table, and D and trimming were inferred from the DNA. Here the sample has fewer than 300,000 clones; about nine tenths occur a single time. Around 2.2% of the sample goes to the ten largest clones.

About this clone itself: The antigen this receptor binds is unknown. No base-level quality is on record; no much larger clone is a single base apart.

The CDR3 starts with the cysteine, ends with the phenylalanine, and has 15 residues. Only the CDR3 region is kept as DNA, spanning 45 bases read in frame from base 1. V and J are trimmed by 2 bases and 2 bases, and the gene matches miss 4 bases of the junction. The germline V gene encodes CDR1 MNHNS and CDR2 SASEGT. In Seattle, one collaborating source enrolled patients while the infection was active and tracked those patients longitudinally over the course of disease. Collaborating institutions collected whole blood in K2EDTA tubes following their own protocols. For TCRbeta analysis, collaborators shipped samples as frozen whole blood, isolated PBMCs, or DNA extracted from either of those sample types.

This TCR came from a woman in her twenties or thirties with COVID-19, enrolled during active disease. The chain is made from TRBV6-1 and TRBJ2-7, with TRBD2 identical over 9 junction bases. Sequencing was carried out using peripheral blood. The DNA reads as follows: TGTGCCAGCAGTGAATTTGCGGGAGGGACCTACGAGCAGTACTTC. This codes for CASSEFAGGTYEQYF.